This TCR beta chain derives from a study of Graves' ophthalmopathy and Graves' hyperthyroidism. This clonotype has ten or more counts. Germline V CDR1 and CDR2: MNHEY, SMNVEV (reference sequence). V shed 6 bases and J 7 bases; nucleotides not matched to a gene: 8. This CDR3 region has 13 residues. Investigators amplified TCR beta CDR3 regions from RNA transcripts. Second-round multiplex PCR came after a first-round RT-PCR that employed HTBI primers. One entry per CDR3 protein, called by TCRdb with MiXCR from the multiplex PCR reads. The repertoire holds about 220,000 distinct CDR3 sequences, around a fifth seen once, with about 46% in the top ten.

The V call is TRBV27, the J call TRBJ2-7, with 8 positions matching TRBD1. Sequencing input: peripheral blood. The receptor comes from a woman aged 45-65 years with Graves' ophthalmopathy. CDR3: CASRDRQGFEQYF. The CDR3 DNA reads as TGTGCCAGCAGAGACCGACAGGGGTTTGAGCAGTACTTC.